This T cell receptor beta chain was profiled in a study of T cell clonotyping in hematopoietic cell transplantation. The CDR3 contains 13 residues. Germline CDR1 reads GTSNPN; CDR2 reads SVGIG (reference sequence). The V end lost 3 bases, the J end lost 9 bases, and 15 bases lay between the germline ends. Produced via immunoSEQ multiplex PCR; TCRdb's table is partial and in-frame only. The data show under 45,000 clones, roughly 88% seen once. This clone has a handful of counts. The antigen is not known. Regarding the study as a whole: After transplant, recipient diversity fell while pathologically expanded clonotypes grew through day 180. Cells were unsorted, so CD4 and CD8 contributions were not separated. Graft donor and pretransplant recipient Inverse Simpson Index values predicted broader posttransplant TCR diversity.

Sequencing used peripheral blood mononuclear cells. V gene TRBV30 combines with J gene TRBJ2-1; tentative D call: TRBD1 (6 bases). This clonotype was sampled from a woman aged 40 to 50 in good health. Some clones in this sample may be carry-over from other donors' samples. The CDR3 bases are TGTGCCTGGAGCCCAACAGGGTTGGGTGAGCAGTTCTTC. Its translation is CAWSPTGLGEQFF.